The 27 T cell receptor beta chains given below trace back to one sample, sequenced in a study of cytomegalovirus exposure and HLA in healthy donors (dated by TCRdb to the late 2010s). The library was prepared using the immunoSEQ multiplex PCR assay. A mixture of 60 forward primers for TCR Vbeta segments and 13 reverse primers for TCR Jbeta segments was used in the multiplex PCR. The clones in this table, taken by TCRdb from immuneACCESS, are in-frame only. Not every clone is retained; where verified, under half of the shortfall comes from an unresolved V gene, and the cause of the rest is unknown. The sample profile shows more than 100,000 clones; roughly 71% of them were found once. Over 1.3% of the sample belongs to the ten largest clones. Sequenced input: PBMCs. The receptors originated from a woman aged 40 to 55 in good health and CMV-seronegative.

The CDR3 nucleotides read TGTGCCAGCAGTTCGGACAGAGAAAGGAGTTCACCCCTCCACTTT. It translates to CASSSDRERSSPLHF. The genes are TRBV2 and TRBJ1-6; TRBD1 is a possible D gene (6 bases). Looked up from germline, CDR1 is SNHLY and CDR2 is FYNNEI. The CDR3 runs to 15 residues. V lost 5 bases, J lost 9 bases, and 17 bases lay in between.

The rearrangement joins TRBV5-1 to TRBJ1-1, with TRBD1 identical over 9 bases. Germline CDR1 SGHRS, CDR2 YFSETQ. With 6 bases clipped from V and 6 bases from J, the junction kept 9 bases outside the gene matches. This CDR3 has 14 amino acids. The CDR3 loop reads CASINRGLDSEAFF. The CDR3 coding sequence is TGCGCCAGCATAAACAGGGGGCTGGACTCTGAAGCTTTCTTT.

V and J are TRBV2 and TRBJ1-2; the D gene is possibly TRBD1 (6 bases). V shed 0 bases and J shed 8 bases, with 13 bases lying between them. The CDR3 contains 14 residues. Germline CDR1 reads SNHLY; CDR2 reads FYNNEI. In DNA, the CDR3 is TGTGCCAGCAGTGAAGCGCCGGACAGTGAGGGCTACACCTTC. Amino acids: CASSEAPDSEGYTF. The full variable domain, completed using reference TRBV2 and TRBJ1-2, is EPEVTQTPSHQVTQMGQEVILRCVPISNHLYFYWYRQILGQKVEFLVSFYNNEISEKSEIFDDQFSVERPDGSNFTLKIRSTKLEDSAMYFCASSEAPDSEGYTFGSGTRLTVV.

This clone occurred a few times. This sequence joins TRBV10-3 and TRBJ2-5; 7 bases match TRBD1. CDR1 is ENHRY, CDR2 SYGVKD, per germline. The CDR3 is 14 amino acids. After removal of 8 bases from V and 3 bases from J, the junction contained 9 bases not matched to a gene. In DNA, the CDR3 is TGTGCCATCTCTTCCGGGACAGCTGAAGAGACCCAGTACTTC. Amino acids: CAISSGTAEETQYF.

J is TRBJ1-2 and V is TRBV14, with TRBD1 identical over 9 bases. The CDR3 runs to 16 residues. Trimming took 1 base from V and 7 from J; bases not matched to a gene: 10. CDR1 is SGHDN, CDR2 FVKESK, per germline. The CDR3 sequence: CASSQAGPGQGGGYTF. The DNA of the CDR3 is TGTGCCAGCAGCCAAGCTGGACCGGGACAGGGAGGTGGCTACACCTTC. Full variable domain (outside the CDR3, taken from reference TRBV14 and TRBJ1-2): EAGVTQFPSHSVIEKGQTVTLRCDPISGHDNLYWYRRVMGKEIKFLLHFVKESKQDESGMPNNRFLAERTGGTYSTLKVQPAELEDSGVYFCASSQAGPGQGGGYTFGSGTRLTVV.

J is TRBJ2-7 and V is TRBV19; TRBD2 matches at 7 bases. Germline assignment: CDR1 LNHDA and CDR2 SQIVND (reference sequence). The V gene end was trimmed by 6 bases and the J gene end by 3 bases; junction bases not matched to a gene: 8. This CDR3 region has 14 residues. CDR3 protein: CASSNGRGVYEQYF. CDR3 coding DNA: TGTGCCAGTAGCAATGGACGGGGGGTCTACGAGCAGTACTTC.

This chain links TRBV5-8 with TRBJ1-1; 8 bases align to TRBD1. V shed 0 bases and J 11 bases; nucleotides not matched to a gene: 6. The CDR3 is 13 residues long. Germline lookup yields CDR1 SGHTS and CDR2 YDEGEE. CDR3 region: CASSLARGRGAFF. CDR3 in DNA: TGTGCCAGCAGCTTGGCCAGGGGGCGCGGTGCTTTCTTT.

The CDR3 DNA is TGCAGTGCTAGTCGAGCAGATACGCAGTATTTT. Translating it yields CSASRADTQYF. The chain employs TRBV20-1 and TRBJ2-3, with D hard to call. Germline V gives CDR1 DFQATT, CDR2 SNEGSKA (reference sequence). The germline V and J ends were trimmed by 3 bases and 4 bases, with 5 bases remaining between them. This CDR3 has 11 residues.

This clone has just a few counts. The V gene is TRBV6-5, the J gene TRBJ1-1; the D gene is possibly TRBD1 (6 bases). This CDR3 has 16 amino acids. V lost 1 base, J lost 0 bases, and 12 bases lay in between. Germline CDR1 reads MNHEY; CDR2 reads SVGAGI. The CDR3 sequence: CASSYFSGTLNTEAFF. The CDR3 DNA sequence: TGTGCCAGCAGTTACTTTTCCGGGACACTGAACACTGAAGCTTTCTTT.

V and J are TRBV4-1 and TRBJ1-4; 8 nucleotides line up with TRBD1. CDR1 and CDR2 from the germline V gene are MGHRA and YSYEKL. The CDR3 has 14 residues. V lost 4 bases and J lost 10; bases outside the gene matches: 8. In nucleotides, the CDR3 is TGCGCCAGCAGCCCGGACAGGGTCGAGCGAAAACTGTTTTTT. Translation: CASSPDRVERKLFF.

The chain joins TRBV4-3 to TRBJ2-6, with 12 bases fitting TRBD2. The CDR3 has 22 residues. V shed 0 bases and J 2 bases; nucleotides not matched to a gene: 14. CDR1 and CDR2 from the germline V gene are LGHNA and YSLEER. CDR3 residues: CASSQDTASGGAISAGANVLTF. CDR3 bases: TGCGCCAGCAGCCAAGATACGGCTAGCGGGGGGGCCATTTCGGCTGGGGCCAACGTCCTGACTTTC.

The rearrangement joins TRBV10-3 to TRBJ2-7, with 8 bases identical to TRBD2. CDR3 length equals 14 residues. The germline V gene encodes CDR1 ENHRY and CDR2 SYGVKD. J gave up 1 base and V 5 bases, and 4 bases lay outside the gene matches. CDR3 sequence reads: CAISNGRDSYEQYF. The CDR3 DNA reads as TGTGCCATCAGTAACGGGAGGGATTCCTACGAGCAGTACTTC.

The CDR3, as DNA: TGTGCCAGCAGTTACTCGACAGGGTCAGGCACCGGGGAGCTGTTTTTT. It translates to CASSYSTGSGTGELFF. The gene calls are TRBV6-5 and TRBJ2-2; 7 nucleotides line up with TRBD1. The CDR3 covers 16 residues. Germline values: CDR1 MNHEY, CDR2 SVGAGI. Unmatched junction bases numbered 5, after V lost 0 bases and J lost 4 bases.

V is TRBV12-5 and J is TRBJ2-1; possible D gene TRBD2, 6 bases. This CDR3 is built from 15 residues. Germline V lookup: CDR1 LGHNT, CDR2 FRNRAP. The ends were cut back, 4 bases at V and 9 bases at J, with 19 bases in the middle. The chain's CDR3 is CASGSRASQAGEQFF. The CDR3 DNA is TGTGCTAGTGGTTCACGCGCCTCTCAAGCGGGTGAGCAGTTCTTC.

The rearrangement uses TRBV5-8 and TRBJ2-1; possible D gene TRBD1, 8 bases. This CDR3 region has 17 residues. Germline V lookup: CDR1 SGHTS, CDR2 YDEGEE. Trimming cost V 3 bases and J 3 bases, with 19 bases left between them. The CDR3, as DNA: TGTGCCAGCAGCTATCCGAACAGGGGGGGTCTCTACAATGAGCAGTTCTTC. This translates into CASSYPNRGGLYNEQFF.

The chain carries TRBV21-1 and TRBJ1-1. TRBV21-1 is noted as a pseudogene. This CDR3 has 14 amino acids. The CDR3 nucleotides read TGTGCCCCGGTGGGTAGAGGGTTGAACACTGAAGCTTTCTTT. It is translated as CAPVGRGLNTEAFF.

The CDR3 region is CASSLLRNTEAFF. Here the CDR3 DNA reads TGCGCCAGCAGCTTGCTCCGGAACACTGAAGCTTTCTTT. The V gene is TRBV5-1, the J gene TRBJ1-1, with D uncertain. The CDR3 sequence is 13 residues long. CDR1 and CDR2 from the germline V gene are SGHRS and YFSETQ. V lost 1 base to trimming and J lost 1 base, with 5 bases between them.

The V gene is TRBV7-8, the J gene TRBJ1-6, with D maybe TRBD1 (6 bases). Germline lookup yields CDR1 SGHVS and CDR2 FQNEAQ. Trimming removed 7 bases at V and 5 bases at J, with 12 bases between. The CDR3 is made up of 14 amino acids. CDR3: CASTGQQHNSPLHF. In nucleotides, the CDR3 is TGTGCCAGCACCGGACAGCAGCATAATTCACCCCTCCACTTT. Variable domain in full (rest from reference TRBV7-8 and TRBJ1-6): GAGVSQSPRYKVAKRGQDVALRCDPISGHVSLFWYQQALGQGPEFLTYFQNEAQLDKSGLPSDRFFAERPEGSVSTLKIQRTQQEDSAVYLCASTGQQHNSPLHFGNGTRLTVT.

In DNA, the CDR3 is TGCGCCAGCAGCGGGCTTGCAACTAATGAAAAACTGTTTTTT. Its translation is CASSGLATNEKLFF. The gene calls are TRBV5-1 and TRBJ1-4; no clear D gene. Trimming removed 4 bases from V and 0 bases from J, with 7 bases in between. Per germline, CDR1 SGHRS and CDR2 YFSETQ. CDR3 length equals 14 residues.

CDR3 protein: CSVEPGRDSEQYF. In DNA, the CDR3 is TGCAGCGTTGAACCAGGGCGGGACTCCGAGCAGTACTTC. The rearrangement uses TRBV29-1 and TRBJ2-7; tentatively, D is TRBD2 (6 bases). Trimming shortened V by 2 bases and J by 6 bases, and 14 bases separated the two germline ends. The CDR3 is 13 amino acids. The germline V gene has CDR1 SQVTM and CDR2 ANQGSEA.

The chain combines TRBV5-1 with TRBJ1-1; maybe TRBD1 (5 bases). Germline assignment: CDR1 SGHRS and CDR2 YFSETQ. The V and J ends lost 3 bases and 3 bases respectively, with 12 bases between them. This CDR3 has 14 residues. In nucleotides, the CDR3 is TGCGCCAGCAGCTACCAGGGATCGGACACTGAAGCTTTCTTT. Its protein product is CASSYQGSDTEAFF.

This clone is medium-sized within its sample. This chain uses TRBV14 with TRBJ2-1; the match to TRBD1 covers 10 bases. With V trimmed by 1 base and J by 3 bases, 6 bases remained unmatched. Germline CDR1 is SGHDN and CDR2 is FVKESK. This CDR3 region has 17 residues. The CDR3 coding sequence is TGTGCCAGCAGCCAAGGGGACAGGGGAGAATTCTACAATGAGCAGTTCTTC. Translated, it gives CASSQGDRGEFYNEQFF.

V gene TRBV30 combines with J gene TRBJ2-1; 9 bases are a match to TRBD1. The CDR3 spans 11 residues. The ends lost 0 bases at V and 12 bases at J; junction bases unmatched: 0. Germline values: CDR1 GTSNPN, CDR2 SVGIG (reference sequence). CDR3 sequence reads: CAWSVQGAQFF. The DNA for the CDR3 is TGTGCCTGGAGTGTACAGGGGGCGCAGTTCTTC.

The rearrangement uses TRBV5-1 and TRBJ2-2; maybe TRBD2 (7 bases). The V and J ends lost 4 bases and 6 bases respectively, with 16 bases between them. CDR3 length: 15 amino acids. Germline values: CDR1 SGHRS, CDR2 YFSETQ. Here the CDR3 DNA reads TGCGCCAGCAGCCATAAGGGGGGGCCGTCCGGGGAGCTGTTTTTT. It yields the protein CASSHKGGPSGELFF.

The V and J genes are TRBV29-1 and TRBJ2-1, with 12 bases identical to TRBD2. V dropped 4 bases and J dropped 1; count of bases not matched to a gene: 11. The CDR3 spans 18 residues. From germline, CDR1 is SQVTM and CDR2 ANQGSEA. CDR3 in DNA: TGCAGCGTTGGTCTAGCGGGGGGGATGGGTGTGTCCTACAATGAGCAGTTCTTC. Its translation: CSVGLAGGMGVSYNEQFF.

This clone occurred once. This chain connects TRBV6-6 to TRBJ1-2; D uncertain. CDR3 length equals 13 residues. V was cut by 3 bases and J by 1 base, with 6 bases left in between. Per the germline V gene, CDR1 is MNHNY and CDR2 is SVGAGI (reference sequence). The CDR3 loop is CASSYELNYGYTF. As DNA, the CDR3 is TGTGCCAGCAGTTATGAGCTTAACTATGGCTACACCTTC.

The chain combines TRBV27 with TRBJ1-6; the match to TRBD1 covers 7 bases. Germline V gene sequence: CDR1 MNHEY, CDR2 SMNVEV (reference sequence). V lost 4 bases to trimming and J lost 8 bases; unmatched junction nucleotides: 11. There are 16 residues in the CDR3. DNA for the CDR3: TGTGCCAGCAGTTCCCATACAGGGGCTTGGGATTCACCCCTCCACTTT. Protein product: CASSSHTGAWDSPLHF.